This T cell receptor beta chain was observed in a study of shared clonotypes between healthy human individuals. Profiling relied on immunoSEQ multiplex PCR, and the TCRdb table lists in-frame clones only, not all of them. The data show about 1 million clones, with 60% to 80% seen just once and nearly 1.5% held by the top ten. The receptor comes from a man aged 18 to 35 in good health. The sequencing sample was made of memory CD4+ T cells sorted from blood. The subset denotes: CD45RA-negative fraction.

CDR3 sequence (DNA): TGTGCCAGCAGTTACGGCGGCTTTTTCACAGATACGCAGTATTTT. Encoded protein: CASSYGGFFTDTQYF. The chain links TRBV6-5 to TRBJ2-3; D not certain. Trimming took off 2 bases at V and 2 bases at J, with 11 bases between the two ends. Germline V gene data show CDR1 as MNHEY and CDR2 as SVGAGI. This CDR3 is 15 amino acids long.